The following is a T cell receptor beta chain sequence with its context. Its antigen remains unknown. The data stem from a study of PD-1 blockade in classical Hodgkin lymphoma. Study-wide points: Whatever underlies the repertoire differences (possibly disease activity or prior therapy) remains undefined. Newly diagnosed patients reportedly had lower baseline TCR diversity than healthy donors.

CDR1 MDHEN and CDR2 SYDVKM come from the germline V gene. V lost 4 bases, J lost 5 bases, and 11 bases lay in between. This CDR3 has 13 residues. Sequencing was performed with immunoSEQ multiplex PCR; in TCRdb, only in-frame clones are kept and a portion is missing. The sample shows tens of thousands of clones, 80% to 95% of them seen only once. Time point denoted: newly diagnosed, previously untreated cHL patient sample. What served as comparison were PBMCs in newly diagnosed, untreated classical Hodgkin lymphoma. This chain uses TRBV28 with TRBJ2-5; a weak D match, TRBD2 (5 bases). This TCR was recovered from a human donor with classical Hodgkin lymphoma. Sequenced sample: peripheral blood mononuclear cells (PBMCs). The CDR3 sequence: CASSWQGGETQYF. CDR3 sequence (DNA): TGTGCCAGCAGTTGGCAAGGCGGGGAGACCCAGTACTTC.